The T cell receptor (beta chain) under discussion was sequenced for a study of blood T cell repertoires in COVID-19. This clone was seen once. TCRdb keeps only in-frame clones here, not all; method: immunoSEQ multiplex PCR. The sample has 130,000 to 150,000 clones, about 85% seen once. This TCR derives from a woman aged 40 to 49 who had recovered from COVID-19. The sequenced material came from PBMCs or T cells enriched from blood (not recorded which).

CDR3 DNA: TGTGCCAGCAGCCCAGGACTCTCAGATACGCAGTATTTT. Its translation: CASSPGLSDTQYF. The V call is TRBV11-3, the J call TRBJ2-3, with D possibly TRBD2 on 5 matching bases. This CDR3 has 13 amino acids. Looked up from germline, CDR1 is SGHNT and CDR2 is YENEEA. The germline V and J ends were trimmed by 5 bases and 4 bases, with 10 bases remaining between them.